These T cell receptor beta chains were read from a single sample in a study of T cell responses to AZD1222 COVID-19 vaccine. Profiled with immunoSEQ multiplex PCR; TCRdb holds only in-frame clones, not every one. The sample records around 100,000 clones, nearly 90% being singletons. This specimen consisted of peripheral blood, obtained 28 days after the second AZD1222 dose. The receptors shown here come from an adult who received the AZD1222 COVID-19 vaccine. CDR3s include the opening cysteine and the closing phenylalanine or tryptophan. The size entry is marked missing in some rows and otherwise reads once, few, many or a size class.

J gene: TRBJ2-1; clone size: NA; V gene: TRBV5-6; CDR3 protein: CASSLKRIEQFF
J gene: TRBJ1-2; clone size: few; V gene: TRBV2; CDR3 protein: CASRTENYGYTF
J gene: TRBJ1-1; clone size: NA; V gene: TRBV24-1; CDR3 protein: CATVNHLNTEAFF
J gene: TRBJ2-3; clone size: NA; V gene: TRBV10-2; CDR3 protein: CASRPGRVDTQYF
J gene: TRBJ2-2; clone size: NA; V gene: TRBV11-3; CDR3 protein: CASSFGLTGELFF
J gene: TRBJ1-6; clone size: NA; V gene: TRBV2; CDR3 protein: CASILDRSSYNSPLHF
J gene: TRBJ1-5; clone size: NA; V gene: TRBV7-2; CDR3 protein: CASSLVPDRYQPQHF
J gene: TRBJ2-2; clone size: NA; V gene: TRBV5-4; CDR3 protein: CASRRGGRNTGELFF
J gene: TRBJ2-1; clone size: NA; V gene: TRBV10-1; CDR3 protein: CASSDLAGGPEQFF
J gene: TRBJ1-3; clone size: once; V gene: TRBV3-1/TRBV3-2; CDR3 protein: CASSQGSDSGNTIYF
J gene: TRBJ1-3; clone size: NA; V gene: TRBV7-9; CDR3 protein: CASTLPSGTGGNTIYF
J gene: TRBJ2-5; clone size: NA; V gene: TRBV4-1; CDR3 protein: CASSRRAGPADGETQYF
J gene: TRBJ2-2; clone size: NA; V gene: TRBV30; CDR3 protein: CAWNRDLWTGELFF
J gene: TRBJ1-4; clone size: NA; V gene: TRBV7-2; CDR3 protein: CASSLPGQGREKLFF
J gene: TRBJ2-1; clone size: NA; V gene: TRBV5-4; CDR3 protein: CASTHGTGWNEQFF
J gene: TRBJ2-2; clone size: NA; V gene: TRBV11-2; CDR3 protein: CASNKIRKGLAEFRELFF
J gene: TRBJ2-5; clone size: NA; V gene: TRBV14; CDR3 protein: CASSQHQRKETQYF
J gene: TRBJ2-7; clone size: NA; V gene: TRBV5-6; CDR3 protein: CASSLGTGLLEQYF
J gene: TRBJ1-2; clone size: NA; V gene: TRBV19; CDR3 protein: CASTRGLYGYTF
J gene: TRBJ2-2; clone size: NA; V gene: TRBV5-1; CDR3 protein: CASSLNVGSNTGELFF
J gene: TRBJ2-3; clone size: NA; V gene: TRBV4-1; CDR3 protein: CASSQDRQGRGTDTQYF
J gene: TRBJ2-5; clone size: NA; V gene: TRBV7-3; CDR3 protein: CASSPTGAQETQYF
J gene: TRBJ1-5; clone size: NA; V gene: TRBV28; CDR3 protein: CASSLLPSGVQPQHF
J gene: TRBJ2-1; clone size: NA; V gene: TRBV19; CDR3 protein: CASTPGLGGRGHNEQFF
J gene: TRBJ2-1; clone size: NA; V gene: TRBV5-1; CDR3 protein: CASSLDSGLLRQNEQFF
J gene: TRBJ1-2; clone size: few; V gene: TRBV5-4; CDR3 protein: CASSSPGGSPYGYTF
J gene: TRBJ1-2; clone size: NA; V gene: TRBV12-3/TRBV12-4; CDR3 protein: CASSLQVNYGYTF
J gene: TRBJ1-1; clone size: once; V gene: TRBV6-4; CDR3 protein: CASSVKMNTEAFF
J gene: TRBJ1-2; clone size: NA; V gene: TRBV28; CDR3 protein: CASSMSGSVRGYTF
J gene: TRBJ1-4; clone size: NA; V gene: TRBV11-2; CDR3 protein: CASSLQGEKLFF
J gene: TRBJ1-5; clone size: NA; V gene: TRBV19; CDR3 protein: CASLDSPYSNQPQHF
J gene: TRBJ2-1; clone size: NA; V gene: TRBV6-1; CDR3 protein: CASSVLGQGKHNEQFF
J gene: TRBJ2-7; clone size: NA; V gene: TRBV14; CDR3 protein: CASSHEPLAYEQYF
J gene: TRBJ1-2; clone size: NA; V gene: TRBV4-1; CDR3 protein: CASSHPGTENYGYTF
J gene: TRBJ2-2; clone size: NA; V gene: TRBV28; CDR3 protein: CASTTGTGDTGELFF
J gene: TRBJ1-4; clone size: NA; V gene: TRBV28; CDR3 protein: CASSLTRNRANLRNEKLFF
J gene: TRBJ2-1; clone size: NA; V gene: TRBV7-8; CDR3 protein: CASSLAYRGDFEQFF
J gene: TRBJ1-4; clone size: NA; V gene: TRBV7-6; CDR3 protein: CASSLDRGLRGLFF
J gene: TRBJ1-2; clone size: NA; V gene: TRBV20-1; CDR3 protein: CSARDYGYTF
J gene: TRBJ1-2; clone size: NA; V gene: TRBV9; CDR3 protein: CASSVDTRTTNYGYTF
J gene: TRBJ2-7; clone size: NA; V gene: TRBV5-4; CDR3 protein: CASSEPGQGEEQYF
J gene: TRBJ2-2; clone size: NA; V gene: TRBV27; CDR3 protein: CASSPELAGEGYGELFF
J gene: TRBJ2-3; clone size: NA; V gene: TRBV19; CDR3 protein: CASSIGLAGVGTDTQYF
J gene: TRBJ2-1; clone size: NA; V gene: TRBV6-2/TRBV6-3; CDR3 protein: CASSLSGAYNEQFF
J gene: TRBJ2-7; clone size: NA; V gene: TRBV5-5; CDR3 protein: CASSLAAGEQYF
J gene: TRBJ1-1; clone size: NA; V gene: TRBV29-1; CDR3 protein: CSVGRLPNTEAFF
J gene: TRBJ1-2; clone size: once; V gene: TRBV6-5; CDR3 protein: CASNSDGLKGYGYTF
J gene: TRBJ1-2; clone size: NA; V gene: TRBV20-1; CDR3 protein: CSARDRGGYTF
J gene: TRBJ2-1; clone size: NA; V gene: TRBV3-1/TRBV3-2; CDR3 protein: CASSQDSGEQFF
J gene: TRBJ1-2; clone size: NA; V gene: TRBV5-1; CDR3 protein: CASSFSLGRDYGYTF
J gene: TRBJ1-6; clone size: NA; V gene: TRBV6-1; CDR3 protein: CASSEFPFRGAGNSPLHF
J gene: TRBJ2-5; clone size: NA; V gene: TRBV10-3; CDR3 protein: CAISEGALANLPQETQYF
J gene: TRBJ2-5; clone size: once; V gene: TRBV7-9; CDR3 protein: CASSPGTFQETQYF
J gene: TRBJ2-3; clone size: NA; V gene: TRBV27; CDR3 protein: CASSSGPQDTQYF
J gene: TRBJ2-7; clone size: NA; V gene: TRBV18; CDR3 protein: CASSPRQVGYEQYF
J gene: TRBJ2-7; clone size: NA; V gene: TRBV27; CDR3 protein: CASSLEGSGRIRNEQYF